The entry below gives a single TCR beta chain sequence along with its context. The trim removed 0 bases at V and 7 bases at J, leaving 5 bases unmatched. Germline CDR1 reads SGDLS; CDR2 reads YYNGEE. This CDR3 contains 15 residues. This specimen belongs to a study of CD8 T cells in Susac syndrome. With random hexamers, reverse transcription was performed on roughly 0.5 to 1 ug of RNA. TCRdb itself ran the immunoSEQ multiplex PCR reads through MiXCR, one entry per CDR3 protein. The sample gives 140,000 to 150,000 distinct CDR3 sequences, about 95% of which show up once; about 0.11% is in the top ten. Treatment-naive patients with stable or active relapsing-remitting disease were the multiple sclerosis controls.

This clonotype was obtained from a human donor with multiple sclerosis. The source material was CD4+ T cells from PBMCs. This chain connects TRBV9 to TRBJ2-2, with 8 bases matching TRBD2. CDR3 sequence (DNA): TGTGCCAGCAGCGTAGCGGGAGGGCCACTCGGGGAGCTGTTTTTT. Residues: CASSVAGGPLGELFF.